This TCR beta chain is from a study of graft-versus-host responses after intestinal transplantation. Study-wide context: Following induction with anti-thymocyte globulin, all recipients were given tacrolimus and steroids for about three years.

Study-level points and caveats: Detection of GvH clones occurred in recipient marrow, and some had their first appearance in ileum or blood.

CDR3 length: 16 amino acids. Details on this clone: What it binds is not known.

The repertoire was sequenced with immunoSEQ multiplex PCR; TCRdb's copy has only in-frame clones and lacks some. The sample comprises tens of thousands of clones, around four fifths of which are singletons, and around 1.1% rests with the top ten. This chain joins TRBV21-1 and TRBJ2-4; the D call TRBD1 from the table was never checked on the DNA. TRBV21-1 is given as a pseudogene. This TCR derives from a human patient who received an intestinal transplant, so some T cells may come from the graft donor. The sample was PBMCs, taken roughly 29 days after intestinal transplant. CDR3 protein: CASSSRDRVTKNIQYF. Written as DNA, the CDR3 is TGTGCCAGCAGCTCCCGGGACAGGGTAACCAAAAACATTCAGTACTTC.